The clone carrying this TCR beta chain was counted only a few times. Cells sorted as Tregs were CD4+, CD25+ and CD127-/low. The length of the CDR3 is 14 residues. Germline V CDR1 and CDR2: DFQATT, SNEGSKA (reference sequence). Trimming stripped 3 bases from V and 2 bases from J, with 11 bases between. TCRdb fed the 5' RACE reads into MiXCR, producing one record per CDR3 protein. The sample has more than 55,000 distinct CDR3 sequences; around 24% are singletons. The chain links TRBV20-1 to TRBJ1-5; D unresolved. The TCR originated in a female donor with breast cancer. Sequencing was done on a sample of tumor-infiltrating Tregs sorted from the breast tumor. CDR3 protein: CSASSSRGNQPQHF. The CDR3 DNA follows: TGCAGTGCTAGTTCTAGTAGGGGCAATCAGCCCCAGCATTTT.